This T cell receptor beta chain was sequenced during a study of T cells in Graves' hyperthyroidism and ophthalmopathy. Findings of the study overall: A model built on 13 V-J features separated ophthalmopathy from stable hyperthyroidism.

The authors deemed Graves' hyperthyroidism stable absent ophthalmopathy progression within 18 months. Patients with uncontrolled infections, other autoimmune diseases, pregnancy or lactation were excluded. Orbital computed tomography and thyroid ultrasound, together with serum TRAb and thyroxine and clinical symptoms, were used for diagnoses. Concerning this clonotype itself: Its antigen remains unknown.

Germline loops: CDR1 SGHKS, CDR2 YYEKEE (reference sequence). The CDR3 sequence is 16 residues long. V lost 2 bases and J lost 5, with 16 bases in between. Regions amplified from RNA transcripts were the TCR beta CDR3 regions. The HTBI set primed first-round TCR CDR3 RT-PCR. TCRdb called the multiplex PCR reads again in MiXCR, with one record for every CDR3 protein. The repertoire holds some 770,000 distinct CDR3 sequences, 16% seen once, with 8.4% in the top ten. This TCR came from a man younger than 35 with Graves' hyperthyroidism. This rearrangement joins TRBV5-5 to TRBJ2-2; D assignment may be TRBD1 or TRBD2 (6 bases each). The sequenced sample was blood. CDR3 in DNA: TGTGCCAGCAGCTTTATGGGGGGCTTTTGGACCGGGGAGCTGTTTTTT. Translating it yields CASSFMGGFWTGELFF.